The rows below give T cell receptor beta chains drawn from one sample of a study of radiation and T cells in renal cell carcinoma. Repertoires were generated with immunoSEQ multiplex PCR, while TCRdb's copy carries only in-frame clones and drops some. Of more than 95,000 clones listed, about four fifths were seen once; the top ten hold around 3%. This specimen was blood, taken from a patient whose treatment included radiotherapy and nephrectomy. These receptors were obtained from a woman aged 60-75 years with renal cell carcinoma. Both conserved end residues are part of each CDR3. D genes are given only for firm matches. Rows may omit the clone size; those that give it use once, few, many or a size class.

TGTGCCAGTAGGAACAGGGTTTCTGGAAACACCATATATTTT CASRNRVSGNTIYF TRBV19 14 many . TRBJ1-3
TGTGCCAGCAGTCAAGGCCCTAATTCACCCCTCCACTTT CASSQGPNSPLHF TRBV28 13 . . TRBJ1-6
TGTGCCAGTAGTATAGCCGGCACCGGGACAGGGGCTGGCTATGGCTACACCTTC CASSIAGTGTGAGYGYTF TRBV19 18 . TRBD1 TRBJ1-2
TGCAGCGTTATAGGACAGGGTTGGAACGAGCAGTACTTC CSVIGQGWNEQYF TRBV29-1 13 once TRBD1 TRBJ2-7
TGTGCCAGCAGTACGGGAGTTAACAAGCAGTACTTC CASSTGVNKQYF TRBV6-6 12 . . TRBJ2-7
TGTGCCAGCAGCCCTACCCCGGGACAGGCGTTCTACGATCAGTTCTTC CASSPTPGQAFYDQFF TRBV4-2 16 . TRBD1 TRBJ2-1
TGTGCCAGTAGTCCGGGGAAAGAGACCCAGTACTTC CASSPGKETQYF TRBV19 12 . . TRBJ2-5
TGTGCCAGTAGACCCCCGCGGGGCCAGAAGGAAGCTTTCTTT CASRPPRGQKEAFF TRBV19 14 . . TRBJ1-1
TGTGCCAGCACACCTAGTATAGATTATAATTCACCCCTCCACTTT CASTPSIDYNSPLHF TRBV28 15 . . TRBJ1-6
TGCGCCAGCAGCCTTTACAGGGGGCCGAGGCAGCCCCAGCATTTT CASSLYRGPRQPQHF TRBV4-3 15 . TRBD1 TRBJ1-5
TGTGCCAGTAGTATGGACTATAATTCACCCCTCCACTTT CASSMDYNSPLHF TRBV19 13 . . TRBJ1-6
TGTGCCAGTAGTATTTGGACAGATAGCAATCAGCCCCAGCATTTT CASSIWTDSNQPQHF TRBV19 15 few . TRBJ1-5
TGTGCCAGCTCCAACCCGGGGGGGTACACTGAAGCTTTCTTT CASSNPGGYTEAFF TRBV28 14 . . TRBJ1-1
TGTGCCAGCAGTTTCCCCGGGAGGGATCAGCCCCAGCATTTT CASSFPGRDQPQHF TRBV28 14 . . TRBJ1-5
TGTGCCAGCAGCTTAGGGACGGAAAAACTGTTTTTT CASSLGTEKLFF TRBV7-9 12 . . TRBJ1-4
TGTGCCAGCAGCTTATCGGGGCAGGGTTGGAACACCGGGGAGCTGTTTTTT CASSLSGQGWNTGELFF TRBV7-3 17 few . TRBJ2-2
TGTGCCAGCAGCCTCGGACAGGGGGCTAACTATGGCTACACCTTC CASSLGQGANYGYTF TRBV5-8 15 . TRBD1 TRBJ1-2
TGCGCCAGCAGTCAACCGAAGCACCCCACTGAAGCTTTCTTT CASSQPKHPTEAFF TRBV23-1 14 few . TRBJ1-1
TGTGCCAGCAGCCCGGACAGGGGTTTCTACAATGAGCAGTTCTTC CASSPDRGFYNEQFF TRBV5-6 15 . TRBD1 TRBJ2-1
TGTGCCAGCAAGGGACAGGGGACCTATGGCTACACCTTC CASKGQGTYGYTF TRBV6-1 13 few TRBD1 TRBJ1-2
TGTGCCAGCAGTTTGGATAGATGGGCAGATACGCAGTATTTT CASSLDRWADTQYF TRBV27 14 . . TRBJ2-3
TGTGCCAGCGGAGGTAGCTGGAACACCGGGGAGCTGTTTTTT CASGGSWNTGELFF TRBV7-2 14 . . TRBJ2-2
TGTGCCAGCGAACAGGGGCGCATGAACACTGAAGCTTTCTTT CASEQGRMNTEAFF TRBV6-1 14 . TRBD1 TRBJ1-1
TGCGCCAGCAGCCAAGATGGTCGTGGAAGGGGGACCGCTGGAAATACCATATATTTT CASSQDGRGRGTAGNTIYF TRBV4-3 19 . . TRBJ1-3
TGTGCCAGCGGCACCGAGAACACTGAAGCTTTCTTT CASGTENTEAFF TRBV2 12 . . TRBJ1-1
TGTGCCAGCAGCCGAGTGGAGGGGGCGCGAACCGGGGAGCTGTTTTTT CASSRVEGARTGELFF TRBV14 16 . . TRBJ2-2
TGTGCCAGCAAGGGGGCCCGGGATGAGCAGTTCTTC CASKGARDEQFF TRBV2 12 . TRBD1 TRBJ2-1
TGTGCCAGCAGGGCAGGACAGGGGGAGCAGTACTTC CASRAGQGEQYF TRBV6-6 12 . TRBD1 TRBJ2-7
TGTGCCAGCAGTGAAGGAGGAGGCTATGGCTACACCTTC CASSEGGGYGYTF TRBV2 13 few . TRBJ1-2
TGCGCCAGCAGCTATAACCCGGGACTAGCTACCGGGGAGCTGTTTTTT CASSYNPGLATGELFF TRBV5-1 16 . TRBD2 TRBJ2-2
TGTGCCAGTAGTATAGGTCCAGGGATGAACACTGAAGCTTTCTTT CASSIGPGMNTEAFF TRBV19 15 . . TRBJ1-1
TGTGCCAGCAGTTACGTTCAATCTTTTACGTTTGAGCAGTTCTTC CASSYVQSFTFEQFF TRBV6-6 15 few . TRBJ2-1
TGTGCCATCAGTGAGTCGATCGTCCCGGACCAATATGGCTACACCTTC CAISESIVPDQYGYTF TRBV10-3 16 . . TRBJ1-2
TGTGCCAGTAGTATTCAGGGGAACACTGAAGCTTTCTTT CASSIQGNTEAFF TRBV19 13 . . TRBJ1-1
TGTGCCAGTAGCCCGACAGGGGTGATGGAGACCCAGTACTTC CASSPTGVMETQYF TRBV19 14 . TRBD1 TRBJ2-5
TGCGCCAGCAGCCAACAGACAGGGGGTGGTGAGCAGTTCTTC CASSQQTGGGEQFF TRBV4-1 14 . TRBD1 TRBJ2-1
TGTGCCAGCAGCGCTCAAGGGGTGGGGAGGAGCTCTGGGGCCAACGTCCTGACTTTC CASSAQGVGRSSGANVLTF TRBV9 19 few . TRBJ2-6
TGTGCCAGCAGTGAAGAGGGGACAGGTCCCTTC CASSEEGTGPF TRBV6-1 11 . TRBD1 TRBJ1-2
TGTGCCAGTAGTTTGGGGTCCGGGAGTAGCAATGAGCAGTTCTTC CASSLGSGSSNEQFF TRBV19 15 . . TRBJ2-1